This T cell receptor (beta chain) was recorded in a study of T cells in tuberculosis. Cells were sorted from thawed PBMC rested overnight and stained with GMM-loaded CD1B tetramer, viability dye and anti-CD3. The lipid loaded on the CD1B tetramers was C32 glucose monomycolate from Rhodococcus equi. Study results and limitations: Some low-affinity tetramer-binding T cells may be absent from this sample.

Germline trimming cut 6 bases from V and 10 bases from J; bases unmatched to any gene: 6. This CDR3 spans 14 amino acids. Germline V gives CDR1 SGHAT, CDR2 FQNNGV. Some clones are missing from TCRdb's copy, which holds only in-frame ones; the method was immunoSEQ multiplex PCR. The table lists about 59,000 clones, around 81% of them singletons. The source of this sequence is an adult woman with latent tuberculosis. The genes are TRBV11-2 and TRBJ2-1; 13 nucleotides line up with TRBD2. Sequencing was done on a sample of CD1b-GMM tetramer-negative cells sorted from PBMCs. Written as DNA, the CDR3 is TGTGCCAGCAGGTTACTAGCGGGAGGGCGGGAGCAGTTCTTC. Protein: CASRLLAGGREQFF.